This TCR delta chain was captured by sequencing in a study of gamma-delta chains in newborns, infants, children. Overall study: Microbial exposure reportedly drives polyclonal innate γδ T cell expansion after birth.

TCRdb called clones from the reads again using CATT. The data contain 3,000 to 4,000 delta-chain clones, approximately 2% of them singletons. This CDR3 is built from 16 residues. Germline values: CDR1 GEAIGNYY, CDR2 EKD. To note about this clone: One end of the junction is discordant with germline, which a read error may explain.

This TCR derives from a child who was a newborn, infant or young child, either healthy, febrile or measles-vaccinated (not recorded which). Sequenced material: blood. The chain recombines TRDV2 with TRDJ2; 7 bases fit TRDD3. The CDR3 coding sequence is TGTGCCTGTGGCACCGTGGGGGACTCTTTGACAGCACAACTCTTCTTT. This codes for CACGTVGDSLTAQLFF.